The present T cell receptor (beta chain) was sequenced within a study of beta chain features in type 1 diabetes. General study findings and limits: PCR might show a preference for shorter templates, equally across patients and controls.

Concerning this clone: What it binds is unknown.

The authors reverse transcribed all of the isolated RNA, so sequencing captured expressed TCRB transcripts. Profiled with immunoSEQ multiplex PCR; TCRdb holds only in-frame clones, not every one. The table includes 900,000 or so clones, 15% to 20% detected once. The CDR3 is made up of 15 amino acids. Germline CDR1 and CDR2: MNHEY and SVGAGI. The germline V and J ends were trimmed by 3 bases and 5 bases, with 17 bases remaining between them. The sequencing input was naive CD4+ T cells from blood. The sequence was obtained from a woman aged 18-30 years in good health. The genes are TRBV6-5 and TRBJ2-7; maybe TRBD1 (5 bases). CDR3 in amino acids: CASSYRAGNLHEQYF. As DNA, the CDR3 is TGTGCCAGCAGTTATAGGGCAGGGAACCTGCACGAGCAGTACTTC.